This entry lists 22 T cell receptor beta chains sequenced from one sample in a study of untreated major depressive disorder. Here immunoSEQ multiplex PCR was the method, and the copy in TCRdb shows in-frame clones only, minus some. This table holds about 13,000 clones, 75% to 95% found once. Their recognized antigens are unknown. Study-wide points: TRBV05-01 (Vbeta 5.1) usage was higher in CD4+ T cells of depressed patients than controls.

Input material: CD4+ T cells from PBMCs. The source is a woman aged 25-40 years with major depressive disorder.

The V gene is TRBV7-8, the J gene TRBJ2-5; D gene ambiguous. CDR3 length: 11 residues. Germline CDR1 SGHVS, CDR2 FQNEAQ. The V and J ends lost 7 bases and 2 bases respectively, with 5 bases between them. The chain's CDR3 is CASTWQETQYF. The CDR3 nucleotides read TGTGCCAGCACTTGGCAAGAGACCCAGTACTTC.

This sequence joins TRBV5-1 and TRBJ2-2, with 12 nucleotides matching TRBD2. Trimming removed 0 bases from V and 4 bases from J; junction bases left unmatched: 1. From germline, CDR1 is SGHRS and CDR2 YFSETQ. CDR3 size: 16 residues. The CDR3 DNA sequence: TGCGCCAGCAGCTTGGCGACTAGCGGGAGCACCGGGGAGCTGTTTTTT. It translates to CASSLATSGSTGELFF.

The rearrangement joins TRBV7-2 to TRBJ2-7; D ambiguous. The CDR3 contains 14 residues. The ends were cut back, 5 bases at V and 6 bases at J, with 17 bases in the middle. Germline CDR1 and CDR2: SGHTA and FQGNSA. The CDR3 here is CASSLRTAPSEQYF. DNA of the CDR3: TGTGCCAGCAGCCTGCGGACGGCTCCGTCCGAGCAGTACTTC.

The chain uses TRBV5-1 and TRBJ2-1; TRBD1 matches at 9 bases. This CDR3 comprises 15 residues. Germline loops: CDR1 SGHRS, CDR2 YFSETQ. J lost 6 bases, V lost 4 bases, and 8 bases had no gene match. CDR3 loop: CASSKATGQGNEQFF. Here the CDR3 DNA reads TGCGCCAGCAGCAAAGCTACGGGACAGGGCAATGAGCAGTTCTTC.

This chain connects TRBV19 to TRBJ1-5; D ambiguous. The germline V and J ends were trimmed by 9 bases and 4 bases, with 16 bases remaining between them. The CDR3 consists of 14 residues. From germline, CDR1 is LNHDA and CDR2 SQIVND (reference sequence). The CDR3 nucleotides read TGTGCCAGCGAGCAAGGGTCTGGGAATCAGCCCCAGCATTTT. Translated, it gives CASEQGSGNQPQHF.

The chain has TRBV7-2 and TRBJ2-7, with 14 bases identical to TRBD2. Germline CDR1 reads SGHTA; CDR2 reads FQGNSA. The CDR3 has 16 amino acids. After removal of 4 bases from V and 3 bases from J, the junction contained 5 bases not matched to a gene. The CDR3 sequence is CASSSGTSGRFYEQYF. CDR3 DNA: TGTGCCAGCAGCTCCGGGACTAGCGGGAGATTCTACGAGCAGTACTTC.

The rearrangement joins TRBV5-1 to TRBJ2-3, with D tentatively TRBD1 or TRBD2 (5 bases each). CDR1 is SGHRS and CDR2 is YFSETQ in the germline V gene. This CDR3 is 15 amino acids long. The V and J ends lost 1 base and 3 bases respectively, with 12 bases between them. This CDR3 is CASSLRQRSTDTQYF. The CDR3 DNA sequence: TGCGCCAGCAGCTTGAGACAGCGGTCGACAGATACGCAGTATTTT.

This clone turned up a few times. This CDR3 is CASSLDGDSNQPQHF. The CDR3 DNA is TGCGCCAGCAGCTTGGACGGAGATAGCAATCAGCCCCAGCATTTT. The chain recombines TRBV5-1 with TRBJ1-5; D gene unclear. Germline V CDR1 and CDR2: SGHRS, YFSETQ. This CDR3 contains 15 residues. The V end was cut by 0 bases, the J end by 0 bases, with 7 bases between.

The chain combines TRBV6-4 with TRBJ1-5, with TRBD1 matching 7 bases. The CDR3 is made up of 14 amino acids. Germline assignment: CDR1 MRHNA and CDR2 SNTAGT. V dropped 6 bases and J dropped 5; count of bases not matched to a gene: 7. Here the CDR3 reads CASSAQGGHQPQHF. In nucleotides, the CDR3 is TGTGCCAGCAGCGCCCAGGGGGGTCATCAGCCCCAGCATTTT.

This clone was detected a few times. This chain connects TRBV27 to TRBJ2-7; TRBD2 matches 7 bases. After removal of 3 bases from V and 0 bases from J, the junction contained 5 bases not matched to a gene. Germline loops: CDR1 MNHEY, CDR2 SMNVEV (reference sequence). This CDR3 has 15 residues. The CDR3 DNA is TGTGCCAGCAGTTTGTTCGGACTAGACTCCTACGAGCAGTACTTC. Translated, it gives CASSLFGLDSYEQYF.

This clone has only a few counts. The DNA of the CDR3 is TGTGCCATCAGCGGGGGACAGCAGGGTCGCCGACACTATGGCTACACCTTC. Its protein product is CAISGGQQGRRHYGYTF. The V and J genes are TRBV10-3 and TRBJ1-2, with 7 bases matching TRBD1. The junction had 16 bases not matched to a gene; V was cut back by 6 bases and J by 3 bases. In germline, CDR1 is ENHRY, CDR2 SYGVKD. This CDR3 has 17 amino acids.

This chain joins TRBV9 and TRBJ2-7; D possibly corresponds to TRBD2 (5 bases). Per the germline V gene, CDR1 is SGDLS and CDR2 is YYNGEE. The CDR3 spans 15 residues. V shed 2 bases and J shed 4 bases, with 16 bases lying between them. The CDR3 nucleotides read TGTGCCAGCAGCGTTCAGGACGGGAATGGTTACGAGCAGTACTTC. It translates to CASSVQDGNGYEQYF.

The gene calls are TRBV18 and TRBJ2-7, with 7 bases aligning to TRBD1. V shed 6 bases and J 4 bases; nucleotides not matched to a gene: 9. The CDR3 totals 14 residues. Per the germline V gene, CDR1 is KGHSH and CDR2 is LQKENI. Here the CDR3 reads CASSPNRDSYEQYF. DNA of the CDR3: TGTGCCAGCTCTCCAAACCGGGACAGTTACGAGCAGTACTTC.

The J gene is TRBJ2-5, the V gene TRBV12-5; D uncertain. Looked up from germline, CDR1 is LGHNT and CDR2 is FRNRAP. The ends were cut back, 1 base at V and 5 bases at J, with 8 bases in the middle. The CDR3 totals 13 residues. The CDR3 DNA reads TGTGCTAGTGGTTTGGGACCCCAGGAGACCCAGTACTTC. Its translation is CASGLGPQETQYF.

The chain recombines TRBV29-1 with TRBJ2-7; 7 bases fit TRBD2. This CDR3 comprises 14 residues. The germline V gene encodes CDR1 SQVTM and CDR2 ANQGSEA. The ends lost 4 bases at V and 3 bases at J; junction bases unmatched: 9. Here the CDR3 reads CSVGGGTGGYEQYF. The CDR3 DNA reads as TGCAGCGTTGGGGGGGGGACGGGCGGCTACGAGCAGTACTTC.

CDR3 sequence: CSATDGYGYTF. CDR3 DNA sequence: TGCAGTGCTACGGACGGATATGGCTACACCTTC. The gene calls are TRBV20-1 and TRBJ1-2; no clear D. The CDR3 has 11 residues. V was trimmed by 4 bases and J by 5 bases, leaving 8 bases between them. Germline CDR1 is DFQATT and CDR2 is SNEGSKA (reference sequence).

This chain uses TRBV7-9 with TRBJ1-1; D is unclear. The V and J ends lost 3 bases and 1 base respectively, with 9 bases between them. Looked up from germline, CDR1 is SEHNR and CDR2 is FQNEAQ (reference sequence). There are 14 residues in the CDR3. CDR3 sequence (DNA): TGTGCCAGCAGCTTGCAGGCGTCGAACACTGAAGCTTTCTTT. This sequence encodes CASSLQASNTEAFF.

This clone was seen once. The CDR3 nucleotides are TGTGCCAGTAGTATTCAAGTCTCTGGAAACACCATATATTTT. Protein sequence: CASSIQVSGNTIYF. The rearrangement links TRBV19 to TRBJ1-3; D uncertain. CDR3 length equals 14 residues. V was clipped by 3 bases and J by 0 bases, with 6 bases between them. Germline V gene lookup returns CDR1 LNHDA and CDR2 SQIVND (reference sequence).

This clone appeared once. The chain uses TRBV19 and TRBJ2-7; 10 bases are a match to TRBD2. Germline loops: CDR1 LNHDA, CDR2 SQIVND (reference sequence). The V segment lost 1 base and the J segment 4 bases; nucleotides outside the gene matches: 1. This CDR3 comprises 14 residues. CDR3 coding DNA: TGTGCCAGTAGTATAGTAGCGGGAGGTTACGAGCAGTACTTC. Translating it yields CASSIVAGGYEQYF.

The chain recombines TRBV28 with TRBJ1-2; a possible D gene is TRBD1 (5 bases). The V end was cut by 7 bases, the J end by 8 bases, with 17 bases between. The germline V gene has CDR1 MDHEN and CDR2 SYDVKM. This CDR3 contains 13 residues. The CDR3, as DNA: TGTGCCAGCAATCCTCCGCAGGGTCGGGGCTACACCTTC. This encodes CASNPPQGRGYTF.

In DNA, the CDR3 is TGTGCCAGCAGTGAAGTAGGGTTCCACGAGCAGTACTTC. This gives the protein CASSEVGFHEQYF. The chain carries TRBV6-1 and TRBJ2-7, with D hard to call. Trimming removed 1 base from V and 5 bases from J, with 9 bases in between. Germline V CDR1 and CDR2: MNHNS, SASEGT. CDR3 size: 13 residues.

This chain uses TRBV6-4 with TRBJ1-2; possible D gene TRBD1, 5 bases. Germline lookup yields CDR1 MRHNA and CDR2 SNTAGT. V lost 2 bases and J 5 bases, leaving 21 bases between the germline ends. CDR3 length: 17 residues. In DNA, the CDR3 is TGTGCCAGCAGTGACCGCTGGGACCGCCTTACTCTTTATGGCTACACCTTC. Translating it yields CASSDRWDRLTLYGYTF.